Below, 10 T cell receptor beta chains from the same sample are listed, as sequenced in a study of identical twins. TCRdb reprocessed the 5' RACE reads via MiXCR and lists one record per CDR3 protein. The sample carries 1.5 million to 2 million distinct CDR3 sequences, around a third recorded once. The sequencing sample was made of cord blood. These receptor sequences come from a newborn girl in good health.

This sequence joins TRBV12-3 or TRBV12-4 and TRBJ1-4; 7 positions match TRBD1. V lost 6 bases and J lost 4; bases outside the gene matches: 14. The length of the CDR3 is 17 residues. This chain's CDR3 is CASRLRGDSYHNEKLFF. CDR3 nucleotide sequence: TGTGCCAGCAGACTTAGGGGGGACAGTTACCATAATGAAAAACTGTTTTTT.

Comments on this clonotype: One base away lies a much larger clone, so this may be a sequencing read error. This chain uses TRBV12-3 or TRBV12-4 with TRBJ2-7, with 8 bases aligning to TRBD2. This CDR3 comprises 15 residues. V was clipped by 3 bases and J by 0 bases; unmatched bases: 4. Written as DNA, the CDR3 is TGTGCCAGCAGTTTTAGCGGGGCGGTCTCCTACGAGCAGTACTTC. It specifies CASSFSGAVSYEQYF.

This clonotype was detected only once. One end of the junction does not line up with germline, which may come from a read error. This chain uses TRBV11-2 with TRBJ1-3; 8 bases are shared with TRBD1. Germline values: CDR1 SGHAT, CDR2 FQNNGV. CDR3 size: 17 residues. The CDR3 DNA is TGTACCAGCCTCCCGAGAGGACAGGGCTACTCTGGAAACACCATATATTTT. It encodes CTSLPRGQGYSGNTIYF.

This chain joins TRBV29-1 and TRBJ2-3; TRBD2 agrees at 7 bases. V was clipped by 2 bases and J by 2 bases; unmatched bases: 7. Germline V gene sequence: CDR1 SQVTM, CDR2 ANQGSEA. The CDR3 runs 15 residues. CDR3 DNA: TGCAGCGTTGAATGGCCAGCGGGGTACACAGATACGCAGTATTTT. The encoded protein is CSVEWPAGYTDTQYF.

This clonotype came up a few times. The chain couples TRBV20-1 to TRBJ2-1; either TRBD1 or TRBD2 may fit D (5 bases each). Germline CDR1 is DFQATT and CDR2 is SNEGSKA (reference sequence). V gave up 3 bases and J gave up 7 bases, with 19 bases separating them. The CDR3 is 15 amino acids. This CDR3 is CSASPLLGAVNEQFF. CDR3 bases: TGCAGTGCTAGTCCCTTACTAGGGGCCGTTAATGAGCAGTTCTTC.

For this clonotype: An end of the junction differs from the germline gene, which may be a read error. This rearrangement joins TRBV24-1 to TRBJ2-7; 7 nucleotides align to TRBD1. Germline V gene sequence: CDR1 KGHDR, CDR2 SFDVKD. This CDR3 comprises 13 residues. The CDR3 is CVTGTASSYEQYF. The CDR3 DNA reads TGTGTCACCGGGACAGCGAGCTCCTACGAGCAGTACTTC.

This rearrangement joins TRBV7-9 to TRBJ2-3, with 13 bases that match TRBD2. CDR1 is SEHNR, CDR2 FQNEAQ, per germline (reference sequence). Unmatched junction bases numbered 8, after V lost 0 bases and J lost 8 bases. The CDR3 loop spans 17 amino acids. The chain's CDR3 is CASSLAKGLAGESTQYF. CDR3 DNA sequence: TGTGCCAGCAGCTTAGCGAAAGGACTAGCGGGGGAAAGTACGCAGTATTTT.

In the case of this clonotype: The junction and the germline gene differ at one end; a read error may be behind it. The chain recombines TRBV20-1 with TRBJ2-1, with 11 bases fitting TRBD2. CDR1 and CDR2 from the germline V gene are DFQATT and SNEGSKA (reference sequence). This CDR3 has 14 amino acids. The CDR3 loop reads CSAEIAGGPDERFF. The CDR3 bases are TGCAGTGCTGAGATAGCGGGAGGGCCTGATGAGCGGTTCTTC.

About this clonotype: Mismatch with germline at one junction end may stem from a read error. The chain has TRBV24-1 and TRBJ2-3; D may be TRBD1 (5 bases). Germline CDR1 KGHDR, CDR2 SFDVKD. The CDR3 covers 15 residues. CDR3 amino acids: CASSATGWDTDTQYF. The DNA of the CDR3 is TGTGCCTCCAGTGCCACAGGATGGGATACAGATACGCAGTATTTT.

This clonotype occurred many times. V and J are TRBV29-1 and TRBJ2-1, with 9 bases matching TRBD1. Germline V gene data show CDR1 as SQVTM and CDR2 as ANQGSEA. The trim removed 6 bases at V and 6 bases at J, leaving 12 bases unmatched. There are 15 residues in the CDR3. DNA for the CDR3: TGCAGCGTCGCAAAGGGGGGGACAGGGATCAATGAGCAGTTCTTC. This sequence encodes CSVAKGGTGINEQFF.